This is a list of T cell receptor beta chains from one sample in a study of T cells after yellow fever vaccination. TCRdb fed the 5' RACE reads into MiXCR, producing one record per CDR3 protein. The table includes 300,000 or so distinct CDR3 sequences, approximately 4.2% detected once. This specimen was PBMCs, taken 5 days after the yellow fever booster vaccination. These receptors originate from a man between 18 and 29 years old who received the YFV17D yellow fever vaccine. CDR3s include the opening cysteine and the closing phenylalanine or tryptophan. The D gene is left open where the match is weak. Expanded clones get a size class; other rows say once, few or many, or leave the size out.

V gene: TRBV6-5; D gene: NA; clone size: NA; J gene: TRBJ1-4; CDR3 protein: CASSSYRTEREEKLFF; CDR3 DNA: TGTGCCAGCAGTTCCTACAGGACAGAAAGGGAGGAAAAACTGTTTTTT
V gene: TRBV5-1; D gene: TRBD1; clone size: many; J gene: TRBJ1-1; CDR3 protein: CASSLQGLSTEAFF; CDR3 DNA: TGCGCCAGCAGCTTACAGGGGTTGAGCACTGAAGCTTTCTTT
V gene: TRBV4-1; D gene: TRBD1; clone size: NA; J gene: TRBJ2-4; CDR3 protein: CASSHAPRDSYKNIQYF; CDR3 DNA: TGCGCCAGCAGCCACGCCCCCAGGGACAGTTACAAAAACATTCAGTACTTC
V gene: TRBV25-1; D gene: NA; clone size: NA; J gene: TRBJ2-5; CDR3 protein: CASSDGGSKETQYF; CDR3 DNA: TGTGCCAGCAGTGATGGGGGGTCGAAAGAGACCCAGTACTTC
V gene: TRBV6-2/TRBV6-3; D gene: TRBD1; clone size: many; J gene: TRBJ2-3; CDR3 protein: CASSWDREYTDTQYF; CDR3 DNA: TGTGCCAGCAGCTGGGACAGGGAGTATACAGATACGCAGTATTTT
V gene: TRBV12-5; D gene: TRBD2; clone size: many; J gene: TRBJ2-1; CDR3 protein: CASGLYGTSGANEQFF; CDR3 DNA: TGTGCTAGTGGTTTGTACGGGACTAGCGGGGCCAATGAGCAGTTCTTC
V gene: TRBV5-1; D gene: NA; clone size: few; J gene: TRBJ1-4; CDR3 protein: CASSSRQEKDEKLFF; CDR3 DNA: TGCGCCAGCAGCTCCCGACAGGAAAAGGATGAAAAACTGTTTTTT
V gene: TRBV7-9; D gene: TRBD1; clone size: NA; J gene: TRBJ2-1; CDR3 protein: CASSLPGGYNEQFF; CDR3 DNA: TGTGCCAGCAGCTTGCCAGGGGGCTACAATGAGCAGTTCTTC
V gene: TRBV24-1; D gene: NA; clone size: few; J gene: TRBJ2-1; CDR3 protein: CATSDAPRGTRQFF; CDR3 DNA: TGTGCCACCAGTGATGCCCCCCGAGGGACAAGGCAGTTCTTC
V gene: TRBV10-3; D gene: NA; clone size: NA; J gene: TRBJ2-2; CDR3 protein: CAISEGRERGTGELFF; CDR3 DNA: TGTGCCATCAGTGAGGGTCGGGAGCGAGGCACCGGGGAGCTGTTTTTT
V gene: TRBV5-4; D gene: TRBD2; clone size: NA; J gene: TRBJ2-5; CDR3 protein: CASSSGMQETQYF; CDR3 DNA: TGTGCCAGCAGCAGCGGGATGCAAGAGACCCAGTACTTC
V gene: TRBV5-1; D gene: TRBD1; clone size: many; J gene: TRBJ2-3; CDR3 protein: CASSPDRERDTQYF; CDR3 DNA: TGCGCCAGCAGCCCTGACAGGGAGCGGGATACGCAGTATTTT
V gene: TRBV7-8; D gene: NA; clone size: few; J gene: TRBJ2-5; CDR3 protein: CASSFNSYPTAQYF; CDR3 DNA: TGTGCCAGCAGCTTCAACTCGTACCCAACGGCCCAGTACTTC
V gene: TRBV3-1; D gene: NA; clone size: NA; J gene: TRBJ1-2; CDR3 protein: CASSQDQRVGYGYTF; CDR3 DNA: TGTGCCAGCAGCCAAGATCAAAGGGTTGGCTATGGCTACACCTTC
V gene: TRBV5-4; D gene: NA; clone size: NA; J gene: TRBJ2-5; CDR3 protein: CASSFWGKETQYF; CDR3 DNA: TGTGCCAGCAGCTTTTGGGGGAAAGAGACCCAGTACTTC
V gene: TRBV19; D gene: NA; clone size: many; J gene: TRBJ2-2; CDR3 protein: CASSLGRYTGELFF; CDR3 DNA: TGTGCCAGTAGTCTGGGGCGTTACACCGGGGAGCTGTTTTTT
V gene: TRBV19; D gene: NA; clone size: NA; J gene: TRBJ2-1; CDR3 protein: CASSPWTPSSYNEQFF; CDR3 DNA: TGTGCCAGTAGTCCTTGGACTCCTAGCTCCTACAATGAGCAGTTCTTC
V gene: TRBV27; D gene: TRBD2; clone size: NA; J gene: TRBJ2-3; CDR3 protein: CASSLFTSGTSTDTQYF; CDR3 DNA: TGTGCCAGCAGTTTATTCACTAGCGGAACTAGCACAGATACGCAGTATTTT
V gene: TRBV4-3; D gene: TRBD2; clone size: many; J gene: TRBJ2-3; CDR3 protein: CASSQGSGTSSTDTQYF; CDR3 DNA: TGCGCCAGCAGCCAAGGCTCCGGGACTAGTAGCACAGATACGCAGTATTTT
V gene: TRBV6-2/TRBV6-3; D gene: NA; clone size: many; J gene: TRBJ1-3; CDR3 protein: CASSYEGTAGNTIYF; CDR3 DNA: TGTGCCAGCAGTTACGAGGGGACGGCTGGAAACACCATATATTTT
V gene: TRBV5-6; D gene: TRBD1; clone size: many; J gene: TRBJ2-5; CDR3 protein: CASSPGGPGETQYF; CDR3 DNA: TGTGCCAGCAGCCCAGGGGGACCCGGGGAGACCCAGTACTTC
V gene: TRBV15; D gene: TRBD2; clone size: few; J gene: TRBJ2-5; CDR3 protein: CATSGAGGQETQYF; CDR3 DNA: TGTGCCACCAGCGGAGCGGGGGGCCAAGAGACCCAGTACTTC
V gene: TRBV25-1; D gene: TRBD1; clone size: NA; J gene: TRBJ1-4; CDR3 protein: CASSAHRGMNEKLFF; CDR3 DNA: TGTGCCAGCAGTGCTCACAGGGGAATGAATGAAAAACTGTTTTTT
V gene: TRBV2; D gene: NA; clone size: NA; J gene: TRBJ2-5; CDR3 protein: CASSVTAFQETQYF; CDR3 DNA: TGTGCCAGCAGTGTCACCGCATTCCAAGAGACCCAGTACTTC
V gene: TRBV2; D gene: NA; clone size: NA; J gene: TRBJ2-3; CDR3 protein: CASSFEGKTAGDTQYF; CDR3 DNA: TGTGCCAGCAGTTTTGAGGGAAAGACCGCCGGGGATACGCAGTATTTT
V gene: TRBV4-3; D gene: NA; clone size: NA; J gene: TRBJ2-7; CDR3 protein: CASSQARDNGFSYEQYF; CDR3 DNA: TGCGCCAGCAGCCAAGCCAGGGACAACGGGTTCTCCTACGAGCAGTACTTC
V gene: TRBV29-1; D gene: TRBD2; clone size: few; J gene: TRBJ2-1; CDR3 protein: CSVDKTASGYNEQFF; CDR3 DNA: TGCAGCGTTGATAAGACGGCTAGCGGCTACAATGAGCAGTTCTTC
V gene: TRBV6-2/TRBV6-3; D gene: NA; clone size: few; J gene: TRBJ2-2; CDR3 protein: CASSPPNLLTGELFF; CDR3 DNA: TGTGCCAGCAGTCCTCCAAATTTACTTACCGGGGAGCTGTTTTTT
V gene: TRBV27; D gene: NA; clone size: NA; J gene: TRBJ2-3; CDR3 protein: CASSLIGVGAFGASTQYF; CDR3 DNA: TGTGCCAGCAGTTTAATCGGTGTTGGGGCGTTCGGGGCTTCAACGCAGTATTTT
V gene: TRBV20-1; D gene: NA; clone size: many; J gene: TRBJ2-7; CDR3 protein: CSARGWDRAYEQYF; CDR3 DNA: TGCAGTGCTAGGGGGTGGGACCGGGCCTACGAGCAGTACTTC
V gene: TRBV7-8; D gene: TRBD2; clone size: many; J gene: TRBJ2-3; CDR3 protein: CASSASGGAADTQYF; CDR3 DNA: TGTGCCAGCAGCGCTAGCGGGGGGGCCGCAGATACGCAGTATTTT
V gene: TRBV4-3; D gene: NA; clone size: NA; J gene: TRBJ2-1; CDR3 protein: CASSRNPPGQSSYNEQFF; CDR3 DNA: TGCGCCAGCAGCCGAAACCCACCGGGACAAAGCTCCTACAATGAGCAGTTCTTC
V gene: TRBV15; D gene: TRBD2; clone size: NA; J gene: TRBJ2-3; CDR3 protein: CATSRDRGGTDTQYF; CDR3 DNA: TGTGCCACCAGCAGAGATCGGGGGGGCACAGATACGCAGTATTTT
V gene: TRBV29-1; D gene: NA; clone size: many; J gene: TRBJ2-5; CDR3 protein: CSVDPGGPETQYF; CDR3 DNA: TGCAGCGTCGACCCCGGGGGGCCAGAGACCCAGTACTTC
V gene: TRBV20-1; D gene: TRBD2; clone size: many; J gene: TRBJ2-7; CDR3 protein: CSAREKGGIEQYF; CDR3 DNA: TGCAGTGCTAGAGAAAAGGGAGGGATCGAGCAGTACTTC
V gene: TRBV6-6; D gene: TRBD1; clone size: few; J gene: TRBJ1-2; CDR3 protein: CASSSPDRANGYTF; CDR3 DNA: TGTGCCAGCAGTTCCCCGGACAGGGCGAATGGCTACACCTTC
V gene: TRBV7-2; D gene: NA; clone size: many; J gene: TRBJ2-5; CDR3 protein: CASTPVGAKGETQYF; CDR3 DNA: TGTGCCAGCACCCCCGTAGGGGCAAAGGGAGAGACCCAGTACTTC
V gene: TRBV6-6; D gene: NA; clone size: NA; J gene: TRBJ1-6; CDR3 protein: CASSKETAYNSPLHF; CDR3 DNA: TGTGCCAGCAGCAAAGAGACAGCCTATAATTCACCCCTCCACTTT
V gene: TRBV3-1; D gene: NA; clone size: NA; J gene: TRBJ2-2; CDR3 protein: CASSTPANTGELFF; CDR3 DNA: TGTGCCAGCAGTACACCAGCGAACACCGGGGAGCTGTTTTTT
V gene: TRBV7-2; D gene: TRBD1; clone size: few; J gene: TRBJ1-2; CDR3 protein: CASSPAFRTGLDGYTF; CDR3 DNA: TGTGCCAGCAGCCCAGCGTTTCGGACAGGGTTGGATGGCTACACCTTC
V gene: TRBV18; D gene: TRBD1; clone size: NA; J gene: TRBJ1-6; CDR3 protein: CASSPPGTENSPLHF; CDR3 DNA: TGTGCCAGCTCACCGCCCGGGACAGAAAATTCACCCCTCCACTTT
V gene: TRBV5-1; D gene: TRBD2; clone size: NA; J gene: TRBJ2-1; CDR3 protein: CASSSPTSGGDNEQFF; CDR3 DNA: TGCGCCAGCAGCTCCCCCACTAGCGGGGGTGACAATGAGCAGTTCTTC
V gene: TRBV7-2; D gene: NA; clone size: few; J gene: TRBJ2-5; CDR3 protein: CASSTPPGRETQYF; CDR3 DNA: TGTGCCAGCTCGACCCCCCCCGGCAGAGAGACCCAGTACTTC